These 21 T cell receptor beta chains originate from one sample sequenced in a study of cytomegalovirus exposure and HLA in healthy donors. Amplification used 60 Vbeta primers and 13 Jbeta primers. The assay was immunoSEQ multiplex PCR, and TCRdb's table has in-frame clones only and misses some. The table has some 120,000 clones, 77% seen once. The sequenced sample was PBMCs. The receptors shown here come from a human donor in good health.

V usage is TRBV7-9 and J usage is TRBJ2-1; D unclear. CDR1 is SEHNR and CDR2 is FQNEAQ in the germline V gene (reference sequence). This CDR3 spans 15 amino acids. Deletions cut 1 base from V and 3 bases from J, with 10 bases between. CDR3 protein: CASSLVAANYNEQFF. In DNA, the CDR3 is TGTGCCAGCAGCTTAGTTGCGGCCAACTACAATGAGCAGTTCTTC.

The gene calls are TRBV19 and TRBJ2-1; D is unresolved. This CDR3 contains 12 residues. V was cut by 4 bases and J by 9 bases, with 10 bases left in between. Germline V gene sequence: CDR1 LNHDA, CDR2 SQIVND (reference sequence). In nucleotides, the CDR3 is TGTGCCAGTAGTACCGGGTTGAGTGAGCAGTTCTTC. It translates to CASSTGLSEQFF.

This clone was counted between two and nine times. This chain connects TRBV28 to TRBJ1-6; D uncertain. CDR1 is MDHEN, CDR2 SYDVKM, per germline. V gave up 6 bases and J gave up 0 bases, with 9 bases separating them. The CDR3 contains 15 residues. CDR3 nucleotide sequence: TGTGCCAGCAGCCGGGATAGCTCCTATAATTCACCCCTCCACTTT. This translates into CASSRDSSYNSPLHF.

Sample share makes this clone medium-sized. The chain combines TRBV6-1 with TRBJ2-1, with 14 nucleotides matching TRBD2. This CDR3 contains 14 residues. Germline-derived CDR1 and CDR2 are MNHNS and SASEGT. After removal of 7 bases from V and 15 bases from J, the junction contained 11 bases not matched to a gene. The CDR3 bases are TGTGCCAGCACGCGTGGACTAGCGGGAGGAAACCGGTTCTTC. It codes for CASTRGLAGGNRFF.

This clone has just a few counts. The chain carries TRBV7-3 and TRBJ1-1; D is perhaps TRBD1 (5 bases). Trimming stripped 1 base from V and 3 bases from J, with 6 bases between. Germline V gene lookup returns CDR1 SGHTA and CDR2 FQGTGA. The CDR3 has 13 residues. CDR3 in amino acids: CASSLRGDTEAFF. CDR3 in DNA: TGTGCCAGCAGCTTAAGGGGGGACACTGAAGCTTTCTTT.

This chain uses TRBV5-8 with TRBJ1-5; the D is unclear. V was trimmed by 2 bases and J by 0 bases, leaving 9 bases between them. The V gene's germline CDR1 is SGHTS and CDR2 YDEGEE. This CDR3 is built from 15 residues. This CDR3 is CASSFMRDSNQPQHF. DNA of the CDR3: TGTGCCAGCAGCTTTATGAGGGATAGCAATCAGCCCCAGCATTTT. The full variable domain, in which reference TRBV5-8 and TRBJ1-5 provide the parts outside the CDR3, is EAGVTQSPTHLIKTRGQQATLRCSPISGHTSVYWYQQALGLGLQFLLWYDEGEERNRGNFPPRFSGRQFPNYSSELNVNALELEDSALYLCASSFMRDSNQPQHFGDGTRLSIL.

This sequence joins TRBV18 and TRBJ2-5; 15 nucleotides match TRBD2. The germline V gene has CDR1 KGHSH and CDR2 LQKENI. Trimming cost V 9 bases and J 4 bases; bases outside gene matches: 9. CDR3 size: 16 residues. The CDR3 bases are TGTGCCAGTTACCCTTCGGGACTAGCGGGAGGAGAGACCCAGTACTTC. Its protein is CASYPSGLAGGETQYF.

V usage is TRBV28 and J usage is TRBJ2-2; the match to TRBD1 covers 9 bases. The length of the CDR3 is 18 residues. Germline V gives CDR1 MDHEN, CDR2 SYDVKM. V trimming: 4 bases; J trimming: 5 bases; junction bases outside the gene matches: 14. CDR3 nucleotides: TGTGCCAGCAGTTCCAGCAAGGGACAGGGCTATAGGACCGGGGAGCTGTTTTTT. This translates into CASSSSKGQGYRTGELFF.

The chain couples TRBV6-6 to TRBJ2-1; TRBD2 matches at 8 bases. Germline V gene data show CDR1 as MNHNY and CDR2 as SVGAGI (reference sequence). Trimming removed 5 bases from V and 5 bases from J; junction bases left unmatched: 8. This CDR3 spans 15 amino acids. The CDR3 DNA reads TGTGCCAGCAGTACCGGGACTAGTGGGGACAATGAGCAGTTCTTC. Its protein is CASSTGTSGDNEQFF.

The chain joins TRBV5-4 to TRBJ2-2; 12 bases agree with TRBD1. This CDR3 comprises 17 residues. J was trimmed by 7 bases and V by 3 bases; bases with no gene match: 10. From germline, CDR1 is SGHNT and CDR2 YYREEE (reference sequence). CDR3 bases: TGTGCCAGCAGCTCCGGGACAGGGGGCATTCTCGGCGGGGAGCTGTTTTTT. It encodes CASSSGTGGILGGELFF.

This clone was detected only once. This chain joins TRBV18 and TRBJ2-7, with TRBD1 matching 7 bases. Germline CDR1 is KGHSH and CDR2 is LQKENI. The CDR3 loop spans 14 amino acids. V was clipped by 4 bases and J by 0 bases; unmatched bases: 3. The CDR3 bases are TGTGCCAGCTCACGAGCAGGGGGCTCCTACGAGCAGTACTTC. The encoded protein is CASSRAGGSYEQYF.

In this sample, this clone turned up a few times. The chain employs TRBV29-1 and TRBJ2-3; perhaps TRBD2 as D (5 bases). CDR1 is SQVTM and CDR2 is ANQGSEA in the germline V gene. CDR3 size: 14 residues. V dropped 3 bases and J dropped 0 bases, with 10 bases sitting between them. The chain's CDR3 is CSVEPDSSTDTQYF. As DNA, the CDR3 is TGCAGCGTTGAGCCGGACTCTAGCACAGATACGCAGTATTTT.

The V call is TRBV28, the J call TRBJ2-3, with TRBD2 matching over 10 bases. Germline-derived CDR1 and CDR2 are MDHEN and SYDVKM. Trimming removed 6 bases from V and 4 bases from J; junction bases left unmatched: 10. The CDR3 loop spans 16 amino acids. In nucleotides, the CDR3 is TGTGCCAGCAGGCCTAGCCTAGCGGGAGCGGCAGATACGCAGTATTTT. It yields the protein CASRPSLAGAADTQYF.

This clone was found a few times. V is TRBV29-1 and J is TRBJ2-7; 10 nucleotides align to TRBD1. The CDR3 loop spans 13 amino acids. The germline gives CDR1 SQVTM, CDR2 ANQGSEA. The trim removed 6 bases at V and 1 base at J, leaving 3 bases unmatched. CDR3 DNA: TGCAGCGTAGGACAGGGGGGATCCTACGAGCAGTACTTC. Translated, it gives CSVGQGGSYEQYF.

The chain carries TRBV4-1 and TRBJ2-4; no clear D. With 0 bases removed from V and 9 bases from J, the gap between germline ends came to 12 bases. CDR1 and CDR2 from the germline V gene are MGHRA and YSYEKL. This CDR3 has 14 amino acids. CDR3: CASSQDLEVAIQYF. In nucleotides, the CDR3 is TGCGCCAGCAGCCAAGATCTAGAAGTAGCCATTCAGTACTTC.

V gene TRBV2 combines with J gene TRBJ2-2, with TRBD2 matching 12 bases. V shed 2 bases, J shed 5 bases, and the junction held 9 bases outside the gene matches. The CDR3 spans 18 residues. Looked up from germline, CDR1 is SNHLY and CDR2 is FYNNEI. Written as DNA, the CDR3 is TGTGCCAGCAGTGAACAAAGACTAGCGGGAGTCGGTACCGGGGAGCTGTTTTTT. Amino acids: CASSEQRLAGVGTGELFF.

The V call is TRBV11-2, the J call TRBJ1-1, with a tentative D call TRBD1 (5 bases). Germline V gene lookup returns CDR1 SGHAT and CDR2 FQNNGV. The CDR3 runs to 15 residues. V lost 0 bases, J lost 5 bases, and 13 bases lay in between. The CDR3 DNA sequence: TGTGCCAGCAGCTTAGACCAGACAGTCAGGACTGAAGCTTTCTTT. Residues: CASSLDQTVRTEAFF.

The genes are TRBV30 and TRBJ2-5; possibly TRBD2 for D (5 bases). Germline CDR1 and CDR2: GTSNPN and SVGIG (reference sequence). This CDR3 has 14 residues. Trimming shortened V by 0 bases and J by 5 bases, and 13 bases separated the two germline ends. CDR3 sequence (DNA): TGTGCCTGGAGTGTAACGGGTCCGGGGGAGACCCAGTACTTC. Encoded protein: CAWSVTGPGETQYF.

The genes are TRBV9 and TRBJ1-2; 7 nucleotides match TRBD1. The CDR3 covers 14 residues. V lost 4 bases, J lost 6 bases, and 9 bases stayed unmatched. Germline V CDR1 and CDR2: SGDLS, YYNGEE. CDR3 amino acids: CASSSERGRDGYTF. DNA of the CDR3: TGTGCCAGCAGCTCTGAAAGGGGGCGGGATGGCTACACCTTC.

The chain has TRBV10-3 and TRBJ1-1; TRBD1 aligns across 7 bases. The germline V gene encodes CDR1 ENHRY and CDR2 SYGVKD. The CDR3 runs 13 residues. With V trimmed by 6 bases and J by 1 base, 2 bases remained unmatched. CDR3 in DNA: TGTGCCATCAGCGACAGGGAGAACACTGAAGCTTTCTTT. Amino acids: CAISDRENTEAFF.

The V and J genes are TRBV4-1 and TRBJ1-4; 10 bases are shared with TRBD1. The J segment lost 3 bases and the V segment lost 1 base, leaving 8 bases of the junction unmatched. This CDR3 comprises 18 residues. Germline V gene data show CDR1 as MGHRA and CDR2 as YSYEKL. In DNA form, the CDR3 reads TGCGCCAGCAGCCAAGGCCGACAGGGGGCACTTGCTAATGAAAAACTGTTTTTT. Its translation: CASSQGRQGALANEKLFF.